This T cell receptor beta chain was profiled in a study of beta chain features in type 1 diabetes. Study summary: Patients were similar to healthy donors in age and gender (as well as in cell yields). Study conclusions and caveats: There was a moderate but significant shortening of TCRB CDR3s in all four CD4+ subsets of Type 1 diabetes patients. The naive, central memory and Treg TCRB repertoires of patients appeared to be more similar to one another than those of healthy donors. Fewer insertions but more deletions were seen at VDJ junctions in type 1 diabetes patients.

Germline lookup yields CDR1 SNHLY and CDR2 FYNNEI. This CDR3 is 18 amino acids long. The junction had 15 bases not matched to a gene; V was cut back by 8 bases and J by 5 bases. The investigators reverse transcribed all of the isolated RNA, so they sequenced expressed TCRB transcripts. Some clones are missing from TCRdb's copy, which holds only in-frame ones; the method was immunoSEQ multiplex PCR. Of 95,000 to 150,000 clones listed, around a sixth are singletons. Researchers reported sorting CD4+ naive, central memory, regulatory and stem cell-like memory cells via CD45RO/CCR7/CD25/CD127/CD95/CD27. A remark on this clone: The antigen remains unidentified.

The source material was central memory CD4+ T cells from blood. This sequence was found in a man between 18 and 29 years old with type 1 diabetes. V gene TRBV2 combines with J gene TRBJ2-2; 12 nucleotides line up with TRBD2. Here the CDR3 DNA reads TGTGCCAGCCCCCTCCGGGCTAGCGGGGGGGCTTGGACCGGGGAGCTGTTTTTT. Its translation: CASPLRASGGAWTGELFF.